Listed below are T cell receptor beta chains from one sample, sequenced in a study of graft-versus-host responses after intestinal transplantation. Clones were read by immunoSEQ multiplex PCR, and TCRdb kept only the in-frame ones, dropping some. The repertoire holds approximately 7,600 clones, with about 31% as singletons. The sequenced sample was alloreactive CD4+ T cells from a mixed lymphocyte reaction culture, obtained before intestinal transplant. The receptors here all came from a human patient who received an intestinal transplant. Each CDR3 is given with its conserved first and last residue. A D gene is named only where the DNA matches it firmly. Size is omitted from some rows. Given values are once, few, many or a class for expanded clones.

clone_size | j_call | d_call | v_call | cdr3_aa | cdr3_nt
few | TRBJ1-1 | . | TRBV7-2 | CASSFRLNTEAFF | TGTGCCAGCAGCTTCCGGTTGAACACTGAAGCTTTCTTT
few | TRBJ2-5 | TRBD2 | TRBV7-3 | CASSFCGSRRQETQYF | TGTGCCAGCAGCTTCTGCGGGAGTAGGCGCCAAGAGACCCAGTACTTC
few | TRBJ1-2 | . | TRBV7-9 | CASSFSGERGYTF | TGTGCCAGCAGCTTTTCAGGGGAACGTGGCTACACCTTC
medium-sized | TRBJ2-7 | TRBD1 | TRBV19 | CASSPGQGAIEQYF | TGTGCCAGTAGTCCGGGACAGGGTGCGATCGAGCAGTACTTC
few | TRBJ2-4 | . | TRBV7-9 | CASSPFKGPDIQYF | TGTGCCAGCAGCCCTTTTAAGGGGCCAGACATTCAGTACTTC
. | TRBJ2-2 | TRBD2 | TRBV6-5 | CASSRGGYDTGELFF | TGTGCCAGCAGTCGGGGGGGATATGACACCGGGGAGCTGTTTTTT
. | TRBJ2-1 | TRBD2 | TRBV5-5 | CASSFSGGSYNEQFF | TGTGCCAGCAGCTTTAGCGGGGGCTCCTACAATGAGCAGTTCTTC
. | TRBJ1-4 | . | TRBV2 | CASSRHGEKLFF | TGTGCCAGCAGCAGACATGGGGAAAAACTGTTTTTT
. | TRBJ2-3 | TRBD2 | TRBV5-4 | CASSFASGGPDTQYF | TGTGCCAGCAGCTTTGCTAGCGGGGGACCAGATACGCAGTATTTT
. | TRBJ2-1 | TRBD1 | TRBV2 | CASSLDRGNEQFF | TGTGCCAGCAGCCTTGACAGGGGGAATGAGCAGTTCTTC
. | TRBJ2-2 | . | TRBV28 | CASLGQGNTGELFF | TGTGCCAGCCTCGGGCAGGGGAACACCGGGGAGCTGTTTTTT
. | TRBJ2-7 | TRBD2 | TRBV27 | CASSWGGSYEQYF | TGTGCCAGCAGTTGGGGGGGCTCCTACGAGCAGTACTTC
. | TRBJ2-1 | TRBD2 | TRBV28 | CASSLAGVNEQFF | TGTGCCAGCAGTTTGGCGGGGGTGAATGAGCAGTTCTTC
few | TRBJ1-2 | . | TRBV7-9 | CASSLKRGGYTF | TGTGCCAGCAGCTTAAAACGAGGGGGCTACACCTTC
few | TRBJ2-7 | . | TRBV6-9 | CASSYTGNEQYF | TGTGCCAGCAGTTACACGGGGAACGAGCAGTACTTC
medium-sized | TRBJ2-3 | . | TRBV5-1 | CASSAGVTPTDTQYF | TGCGCCAGCAGCGCCGGGGTGACTCCCACAGATACGCAGTATTTT
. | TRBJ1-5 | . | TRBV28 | CASSSRWPQHF | TGTGCCAGCAGCTCCAGATGGCCCCAGCATTTT
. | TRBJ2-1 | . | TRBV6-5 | CASSYSRGYNEQFF | TGTGCCAGCAGTTACTCGCGGGGTTACAATGAGCAGTTCTTC
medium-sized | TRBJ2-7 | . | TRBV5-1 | CASSLARSGEQYF | TGCGCCAGCAGCTTGGCACGTTCGGGAGAGCAGTACTTC
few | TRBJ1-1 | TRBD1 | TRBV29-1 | CSVRGGPEAFF | TGCAGCGTTCGAGGGGGCCCTGAAGCTTTCTTT
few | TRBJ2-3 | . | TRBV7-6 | CASSLSYSGRAQYF | TGTGCCAGCAGCTTATCATATAGCGGAAGGGCGCAGTATTTT
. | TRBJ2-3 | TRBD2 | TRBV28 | CASTNAWGLAISETDTQYF | TGTGCCAGCACAAACGCCTGGGGACTAGCGATTTCCGAGACAGATACGCAGTATTTT
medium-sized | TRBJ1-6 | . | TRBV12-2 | CASRFRIKPLNSPLHF | TGTGCAAGTCGCTTTCGAATAAAACCACTGAATTCACCCCTCCACTTT
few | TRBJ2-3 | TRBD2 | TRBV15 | CATSRDPSREWTDTQYF | TGTGCCACCAGCAGAGATCCCTCGCGGGAGTGGACAGATACGCAGTATTTT
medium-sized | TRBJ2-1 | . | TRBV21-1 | CASSMRQGRLNNEQFF | TGTGCCAGCAGCATGCGACAGGGGCGCTTAAACAATGAGCAGTTCTTC
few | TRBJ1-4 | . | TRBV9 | CASSVLGERSEKLFF | TGTGCCAGCAGCGTCCTAGGGGAAAGGAGTGAAAAACTGTTTTTT
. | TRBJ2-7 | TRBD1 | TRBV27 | CASSGQGINEQYF | TGTGCCAGCTCGGGACAGGGCATCAACGAGCAGTACTTC
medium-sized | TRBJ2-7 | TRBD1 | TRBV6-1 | CASRRPGTGSYEQYF | TGTGCCAGCCGACGTCCCGGGACAGGGTCGTACGAGCAGTACTTC
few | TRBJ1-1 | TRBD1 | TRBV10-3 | CAISAREGQGVMNTEAFF | TGTGCCATCAGTGCCCGGGAGGGACAGGGGGTAATGAACACTGAAGCTTTCTTT
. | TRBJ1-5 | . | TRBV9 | CASSVGQGMGQPQHF | TGTGCCAGCAGCGTAGGGCAGGGGATGGGACAGCCCCAGCATTTT
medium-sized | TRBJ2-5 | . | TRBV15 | CATSRDSQETQYF | TGTGCCACCAGCAGGGACAGCCAAGAGACCCAGTACTTC
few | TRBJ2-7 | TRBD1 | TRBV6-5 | CASSYSDRGYEQYF | TGTGCCAGCAGTTACTCCGACAGGGGCTACGAGCAGTACTTC
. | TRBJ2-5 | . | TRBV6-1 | CASSEDRRQTQYF | TGTGCCAGCAGTGAAGACAGGAGACAGACCCAGTACTTC
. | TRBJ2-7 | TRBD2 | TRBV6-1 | CASSELAGFHEQYF | TGTGCCAGCAGTGAATTAGCGGGTTTCCACGAGCAGTACTTC
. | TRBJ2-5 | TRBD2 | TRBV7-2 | CASSLRLAGGRETQYF | TGTGCCAGCAGCCTAAGACTAGCGGGAGGTAGAGAGACCCAGTACTTC